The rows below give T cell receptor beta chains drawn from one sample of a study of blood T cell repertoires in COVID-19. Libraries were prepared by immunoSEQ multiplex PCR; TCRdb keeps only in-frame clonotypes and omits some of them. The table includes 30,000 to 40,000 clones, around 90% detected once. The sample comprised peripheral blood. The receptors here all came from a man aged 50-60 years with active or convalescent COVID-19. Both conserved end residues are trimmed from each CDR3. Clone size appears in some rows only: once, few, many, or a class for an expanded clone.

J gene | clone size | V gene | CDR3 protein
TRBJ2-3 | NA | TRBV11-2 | ASRLGVVDTQY
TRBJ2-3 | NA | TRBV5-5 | ASSLAVAYSTDTQY
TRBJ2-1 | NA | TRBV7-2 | ASSFVREAYNEQF
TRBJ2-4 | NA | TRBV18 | ASSPTRGDIQY
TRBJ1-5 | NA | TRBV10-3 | AISEDRSNQPQH
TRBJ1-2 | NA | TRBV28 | ASEDTNYGYT
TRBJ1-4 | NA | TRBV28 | ASSLAGVIGNEKLF
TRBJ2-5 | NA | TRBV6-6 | ASREQGAWETQY
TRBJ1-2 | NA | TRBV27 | ASSLRGNYGYT
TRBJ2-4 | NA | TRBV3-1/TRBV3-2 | ASSPFSTGENIQY
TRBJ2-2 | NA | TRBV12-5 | ASGLVLAGVTGELF
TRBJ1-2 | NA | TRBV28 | ASSFSRGMGQFNYGYT
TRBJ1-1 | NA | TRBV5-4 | ASTQKATENTEAF
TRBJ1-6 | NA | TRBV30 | AWTVRDGRTGPGNSPLH
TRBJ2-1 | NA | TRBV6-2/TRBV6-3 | ASSSRLDEQF
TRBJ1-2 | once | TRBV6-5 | ASSYSRPQGAYGYT
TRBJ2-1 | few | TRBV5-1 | ASSLIGGSYNEQF
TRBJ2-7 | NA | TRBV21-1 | ASSEKPGLSLYEQY
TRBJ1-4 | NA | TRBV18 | ASSPLLAGGNEKLF
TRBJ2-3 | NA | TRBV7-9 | ASSPRLGLAGDTQY
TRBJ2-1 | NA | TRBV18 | ASSPRGGVGYNEQF
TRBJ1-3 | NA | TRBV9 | ASSGGRDRGRRGNTIY
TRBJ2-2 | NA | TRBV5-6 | ASSYSSASGELF
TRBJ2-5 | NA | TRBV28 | ASSRILVQETQY
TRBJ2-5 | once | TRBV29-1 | SVAGHGAETQY
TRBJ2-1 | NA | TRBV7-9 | ASSLVAGAGEQF
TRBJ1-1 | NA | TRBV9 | ASSSHNGPGGAF
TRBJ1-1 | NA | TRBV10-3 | AIGDRVGTEAF
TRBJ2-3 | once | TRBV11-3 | ASSWGQPGGTDTQY
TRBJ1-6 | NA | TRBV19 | ASSTWDIQNSPLH
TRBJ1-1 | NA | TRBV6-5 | ASRWIQGVNTEAF
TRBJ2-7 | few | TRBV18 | ASSPPGTVLNEQY
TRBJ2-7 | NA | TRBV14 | ASSHIRDTRYEQY
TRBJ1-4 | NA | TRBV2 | ASSWTGINEKLF
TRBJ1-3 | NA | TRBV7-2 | ASSYGQGGSGNTIY
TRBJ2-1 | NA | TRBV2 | ASRALRGAENNEQF
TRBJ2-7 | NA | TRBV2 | ASNSPHGGRTYEQY
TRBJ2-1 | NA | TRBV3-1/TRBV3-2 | ASSPSGTSGSGTYNEQF
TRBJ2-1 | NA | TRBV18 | ASSPRVSYNEQF
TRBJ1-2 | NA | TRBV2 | ASSEAGRPKGYT
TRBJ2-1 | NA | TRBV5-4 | ASREGNEQF
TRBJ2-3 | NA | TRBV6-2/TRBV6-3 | ASSRGTSGRTRTDTQY
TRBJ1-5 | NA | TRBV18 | ASSGGTTSNQPQH
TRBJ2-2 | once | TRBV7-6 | ASSLSSGSWGTGELF
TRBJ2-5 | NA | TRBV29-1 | SVGGGAYETQY
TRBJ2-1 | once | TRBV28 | ASRETGTSGSKQF
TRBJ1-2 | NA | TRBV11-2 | ASSLAPTPGGYGYT
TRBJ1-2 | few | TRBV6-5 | ASSPWGVFDYGYT
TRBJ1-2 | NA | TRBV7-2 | ASSLEAGGGYGYT
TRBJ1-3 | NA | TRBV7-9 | ASSLTGYGNTIY
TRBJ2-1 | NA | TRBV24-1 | ATSDPTPSGRLNEQF
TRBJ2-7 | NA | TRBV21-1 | ASSIPTSALSYEQY
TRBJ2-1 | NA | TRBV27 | ASSQTSGSHEQF
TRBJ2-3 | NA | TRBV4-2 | ASSPSSGGTDTQY